This T cell receptor beta chain came from a study of blood T cell repertoires in COVID-19. Study at large: Some COVID-19 samples were acute and others convalescent; all came from the United States, Italy and Spain. From T cells, B-cell-depleted T cells, or PBMCs came the material, which was cDNA or gDNA.

In its sample, this clone was seen once. Original handling: Estimation of nucleated cell counts was performed using reference gene primer amplification. Generated by immunoSEQ multiplex PCR, the TCRdb table keeps only in-frame clones and is missing some. The V and J calls and clone size were taken over from that table, and D and trimming were inferred from the DNA. The repertoire has around 140,000 clones, around 88% of them found once; the top ten carry about 9.4%. CDR1 and CDR2 from the germline V gene are SEHNR and FQNEAQ (reference sequence). V dropped 6 bases and J dropped 1; count of bases not matched to a gene: 12. The CDR3 has 17 residues.

The TCR sequence derives from a man aged 45-65 years with acute or convalescent COVID-19. Input material: peripheral blood. V is TRBV7-9 and J is TRBJ2-1, with 7 positions matching TRBD1. The CDR3 DNA follows: TGTGCCAGCAGATTCGCGAAGGGACAGACTTCCTACAATGAGCAGTTCTTC. Translation gives CASRFAKGQTSYNEQFF.